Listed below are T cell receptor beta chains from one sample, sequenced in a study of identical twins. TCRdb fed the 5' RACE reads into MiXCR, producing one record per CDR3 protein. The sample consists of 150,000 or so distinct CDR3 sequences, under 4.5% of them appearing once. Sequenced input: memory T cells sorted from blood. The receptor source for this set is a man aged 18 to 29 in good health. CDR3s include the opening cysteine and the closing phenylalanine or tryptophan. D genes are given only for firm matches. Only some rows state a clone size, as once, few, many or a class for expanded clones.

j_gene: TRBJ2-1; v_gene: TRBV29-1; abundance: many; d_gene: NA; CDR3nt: TGCAGCGCCGGACAGCAAGATAGTAGTCTATTCTTC; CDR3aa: CSAGQQDSSLFF
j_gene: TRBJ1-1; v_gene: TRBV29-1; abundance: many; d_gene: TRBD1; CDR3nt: TGCAGCGTTGACTACAGGGGGGGGAACACTGAAGCTTTCTTT; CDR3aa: CSVDYRGGNTEAFF
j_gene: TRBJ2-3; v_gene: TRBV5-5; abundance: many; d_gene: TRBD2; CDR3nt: TGTGCCAGCAGCCAAAGCGGGACGCCCACAGATACGCAGTATTTT; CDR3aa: CASSQSGTPTDTQYF
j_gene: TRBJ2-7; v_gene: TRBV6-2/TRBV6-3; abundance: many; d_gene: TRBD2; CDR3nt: TGTGCCAGCAACCACGCTAGCGGGAGGGCCTTGGAGCAGTACTTC; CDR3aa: CASNHASGRALEQYF
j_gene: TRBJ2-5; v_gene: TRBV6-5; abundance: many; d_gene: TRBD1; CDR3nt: TGTGCCAGCAGTTACTCTCACAGGGGCGGGGAGACCCAGTACTTC; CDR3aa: CASSYSHRGGETQYF
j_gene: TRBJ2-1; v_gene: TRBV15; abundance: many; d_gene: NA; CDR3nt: TGTGCCACCAGCAGTGTCTACAATGAGCAGTTCTTC; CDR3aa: CATSSVYNEQFF
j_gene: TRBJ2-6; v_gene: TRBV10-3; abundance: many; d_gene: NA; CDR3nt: TGTGCCATCAGTGAGAATGGGGAGGCTGGGGCCAACGTCCTGACTTTC; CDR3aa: CAISENGEAGANVLTF
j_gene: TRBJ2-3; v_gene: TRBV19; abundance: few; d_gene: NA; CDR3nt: TGTGCCTCACAGGTTGGGGGCGCTTTTTCAGATACGCAGTATTTT; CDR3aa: CASQVGGAFSDTQYF
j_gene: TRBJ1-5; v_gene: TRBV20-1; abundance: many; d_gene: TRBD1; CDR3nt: TGCAGTGCCGACCGCGGACAGGGGGACAATCAGCCCCAGCATTTT; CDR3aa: CSADRGQGDNQPQHF
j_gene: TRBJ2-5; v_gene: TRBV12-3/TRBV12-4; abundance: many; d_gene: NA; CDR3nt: TGTGCCAGCACGGGGCAGGTCCAAGAGACCCAGTACTTC; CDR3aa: CASTGQVQETQYF
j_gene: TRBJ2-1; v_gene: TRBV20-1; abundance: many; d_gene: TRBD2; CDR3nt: TGCAGTGCTACCAAACCGGGACTAGCGTATGAGCAGTTCTTC; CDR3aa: CSATKPGLAYEQFF
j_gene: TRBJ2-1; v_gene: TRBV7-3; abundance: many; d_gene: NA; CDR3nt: TGTGCCAGCAGCAAAGACTTAAATGAGCAGTTCTTC; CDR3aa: CASSKDLNEQFF
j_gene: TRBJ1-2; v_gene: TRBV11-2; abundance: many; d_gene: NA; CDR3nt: TGTGCCAGCAGCTCACTATTCCAAACTACGGGGTACTATGGCTACACCTTC; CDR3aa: CASSSLFQTTGYYGYTF
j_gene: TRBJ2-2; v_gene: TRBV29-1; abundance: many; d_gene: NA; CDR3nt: TGCAGCACTGCGGCGGCCGGGGAGCTGTTTTTT; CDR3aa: CSTAAAGELFF
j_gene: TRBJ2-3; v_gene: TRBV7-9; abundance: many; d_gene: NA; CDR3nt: TGTGCCAGCAGCTTAGCCCCTGGGGAGTCAGATACGCAGTATTTT; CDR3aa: CASSLAPGESDTQYF
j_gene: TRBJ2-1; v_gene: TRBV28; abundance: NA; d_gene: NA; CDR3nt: TGTGCCAGCACCATAGGGCAGGGGTGGAACAATGAGCAGTTCTTC; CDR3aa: CASTIGQGWNNEQFF
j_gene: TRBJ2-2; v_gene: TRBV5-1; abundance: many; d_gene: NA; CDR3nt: TGCGCCAGCAGCTTGGAGTACACCGGGGAGCTGTTTTTT; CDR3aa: CASSLEYTGELFF
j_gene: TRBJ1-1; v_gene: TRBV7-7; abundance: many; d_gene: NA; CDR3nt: TGTGCCAGCAGCGCCGCAGATAACACTGAAGCTTTCTTT; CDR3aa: CASSAADNTEAFF
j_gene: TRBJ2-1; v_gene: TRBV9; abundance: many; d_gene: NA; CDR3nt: TGTGCCAGCAGTAGAGATCGGGTTGAGCAGTTCTTC; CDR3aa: CASSRDRVEQFF
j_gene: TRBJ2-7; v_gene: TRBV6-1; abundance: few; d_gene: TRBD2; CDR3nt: TGTGCCAGCATGACAGATGCTAGCGGGAGGGCCACTTACGAGCAGTACTTC; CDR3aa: CASMTDASGRATYEQYF
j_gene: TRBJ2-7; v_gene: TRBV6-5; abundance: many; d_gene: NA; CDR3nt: TGTGCCAGCAGCCCCGTAGGGGTGGGCTTGTACGAGCAGTACTTC; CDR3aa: CASSPVGVGLYEQYF
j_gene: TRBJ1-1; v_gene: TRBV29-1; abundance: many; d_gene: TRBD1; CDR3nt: TGCAGCGTTGTTATGACAGGGGAAGCCACTGAAGCTTTCTTT; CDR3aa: CSVVMTGEATEAFF
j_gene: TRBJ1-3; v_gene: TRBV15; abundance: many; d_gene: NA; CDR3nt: TGTGCCACCAGCAGAGATCTCGGGCAGGGCAACACCATATATTTT; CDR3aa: CATSRDLGQGNTIYF
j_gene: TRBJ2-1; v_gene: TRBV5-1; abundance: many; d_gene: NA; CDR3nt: TGCGCCAGCAGGACGTCTGCCTCCTACAATGAGCAGTTCTTC; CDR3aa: CASRTSASYNEQFF
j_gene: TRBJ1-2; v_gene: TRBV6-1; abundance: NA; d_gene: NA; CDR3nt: TGTGCCAGCAGGATGGTCCACGGAGACGGCTACACCTTC; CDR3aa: CASRMVHGDGYTF
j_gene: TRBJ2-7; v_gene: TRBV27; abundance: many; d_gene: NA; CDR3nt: TGTGCCAGCAGTTTCGGGTTGTTAGGTGGCGAGCAGTACTTC; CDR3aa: CASSFGLLGGEQYF
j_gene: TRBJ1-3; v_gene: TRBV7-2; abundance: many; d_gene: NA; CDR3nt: TGTGCCAGCAGCTTAGTAGGAGGGGGCTCTGGAAACACCATATATTTT; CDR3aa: CASSLVGGGSGNTIYF
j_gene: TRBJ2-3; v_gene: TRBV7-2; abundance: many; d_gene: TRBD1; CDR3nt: TGTGCCAGCAGCTCACAGGGGGCCGCAGATACGCAGTATTTT; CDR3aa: CASSSQGAADTQYF
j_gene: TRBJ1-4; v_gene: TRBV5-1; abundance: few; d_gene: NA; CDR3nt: TGCGCCAGCAGGTGGGATAATGAAAAACTGTTTTTT; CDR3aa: CASRWDNEKLFF
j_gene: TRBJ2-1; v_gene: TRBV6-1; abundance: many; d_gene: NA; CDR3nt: TGTGCCAGCAGACCGGGACCGAGCTCCTACAATGAGCAGTTCTTC; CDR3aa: CASRPGPSSYNEQFF
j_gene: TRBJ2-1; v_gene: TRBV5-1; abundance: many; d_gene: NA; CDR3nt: TGCGCCAGCAGCTGGGGGTCGGAACTCGGGTTCTTC; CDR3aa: CASSWGSELGFF
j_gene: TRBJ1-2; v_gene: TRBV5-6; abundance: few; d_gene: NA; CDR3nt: TGTGCCAGCAGCCCCCCAGGACCATATGGCTACACCTTC; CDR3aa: CASSPPGPYGYTF
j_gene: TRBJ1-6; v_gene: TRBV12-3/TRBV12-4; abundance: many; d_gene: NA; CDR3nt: TGTGCCAGCGGGAAGGGGGATAATTCACCCCTCCACTTT; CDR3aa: CASGKGDNSPLHF
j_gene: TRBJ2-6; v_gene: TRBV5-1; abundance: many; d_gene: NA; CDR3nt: TGCGCCAGCAGCTTGGTAGGTGGCCCGGGAGCGGCTGGGGCCAACGTCCTGACTTTC; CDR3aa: CASSLVGGPGAAGANVLTF
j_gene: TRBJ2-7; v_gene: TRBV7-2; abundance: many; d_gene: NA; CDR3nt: TGTGCCAGCAGCTTAGATCTCGACCACGAGCAGTACTTC; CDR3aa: CASSLDLDHEQYF
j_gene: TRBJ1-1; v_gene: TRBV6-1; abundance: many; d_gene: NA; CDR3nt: TGTGCCAGAAAACCCCACCTTGACACTGAAGCTTTCTTT; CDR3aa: CARKPHLDTEAFF
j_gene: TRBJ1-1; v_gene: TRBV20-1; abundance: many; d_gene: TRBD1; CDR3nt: TGCAGTGCTAGGTCCGGGACAGGGGTGAACACTGAAGCTTTCTTT; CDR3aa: CSARSGTGVNTEAFF
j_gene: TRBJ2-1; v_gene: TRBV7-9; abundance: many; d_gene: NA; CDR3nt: TGTGCCAGCAGCTCCTTATCTCTAGGTGAGCAGTTCTTC; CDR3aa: CASSSLSLGEQFF
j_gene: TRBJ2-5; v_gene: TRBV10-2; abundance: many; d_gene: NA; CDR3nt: TGCGCCAGCAGTGAGTCTAAGGTTCGAAGGGAGACCCAGTACTTC; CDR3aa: CASSESKVRRETQYF
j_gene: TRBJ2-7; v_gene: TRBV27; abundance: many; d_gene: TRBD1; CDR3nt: TGTGCCAGCAGTTTTCAGGGGGCAAGAGACTACGAGCAGTACTTC; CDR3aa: CASSFQGARDYEQYF
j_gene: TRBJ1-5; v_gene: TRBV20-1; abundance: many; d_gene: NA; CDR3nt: TGCAGTGCTAGAGAGGGGACGGGTTCCAATCAGCCCCAGCATTTT; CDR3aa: CSAREGTGSNQPQHF
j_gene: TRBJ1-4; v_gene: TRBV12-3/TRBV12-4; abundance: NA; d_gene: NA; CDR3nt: TGTGCCAGCAGTCGCAACGGGGCAGGGTTCTACGAAAAACTGTTTTTT; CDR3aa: CASSRNGAGFYEKLFF
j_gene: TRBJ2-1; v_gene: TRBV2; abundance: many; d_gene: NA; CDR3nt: TGTGCCAGCAGTGCCTTCACTAACAATGAGCAGTTCTTC; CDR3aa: CASSAFTNNEQFF
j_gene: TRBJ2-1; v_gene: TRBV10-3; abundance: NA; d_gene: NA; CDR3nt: TGTGCCATCAGTGAGTCAAAGGGAATCAATGAGCAGTTCTTC; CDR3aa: CAISESKGINEQFF
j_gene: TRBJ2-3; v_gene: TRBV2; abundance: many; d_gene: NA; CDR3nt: TGTGCCGTCGAAAGGACAGATACGCAGTATTTT; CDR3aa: CAVERTDTQYF
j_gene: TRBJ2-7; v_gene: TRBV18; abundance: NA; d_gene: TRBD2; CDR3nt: TGTGCCAGCTCCCCGTGGACTAGCGGGACCCTTTACGAGCAGTACTTC; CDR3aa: CASSPWTSGTLYEQYF
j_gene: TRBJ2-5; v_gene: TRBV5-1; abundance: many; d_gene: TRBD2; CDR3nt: TGCGCCAGCAGCACGGCGGGACTACGGGAAGAGACCCAGTACTTC; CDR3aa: CASSTAGLREETQYF
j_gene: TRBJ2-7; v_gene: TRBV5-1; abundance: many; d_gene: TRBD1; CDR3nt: TGCGCCAGCAGCCCGGACAGGGCCGCCTACGAGCAGTACTTC; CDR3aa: CASSPDRAAYEQYF
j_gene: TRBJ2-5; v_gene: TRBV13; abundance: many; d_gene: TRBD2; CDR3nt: TGTGCCAGCAGCTACTATTCCGGGACTAGCGATACCCAGTACTTC; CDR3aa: CASSYYSGTSDTQYF
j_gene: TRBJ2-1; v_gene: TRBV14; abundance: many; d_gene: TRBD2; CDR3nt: TGTGCCAGCAGCCAAGTAGCGGGAGGAATCCGCTCCTACAATGAGCAGTTCTTC; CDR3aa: CASSQVAGGIRSYNEQFF
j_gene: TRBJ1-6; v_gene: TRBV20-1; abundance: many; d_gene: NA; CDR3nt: TGCAGTGCTCCGAAAGACAACTCCCATAATTCACCCCTCCACTTT; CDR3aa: CSAPKDNSHNSPLHF
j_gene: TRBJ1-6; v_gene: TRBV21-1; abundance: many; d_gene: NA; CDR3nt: TGTGCCAGCAGCAAAGGGACAATTGGGGCAAACAATTCACCCCTCCACTTT; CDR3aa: CASSKGTIGANNSPLHF